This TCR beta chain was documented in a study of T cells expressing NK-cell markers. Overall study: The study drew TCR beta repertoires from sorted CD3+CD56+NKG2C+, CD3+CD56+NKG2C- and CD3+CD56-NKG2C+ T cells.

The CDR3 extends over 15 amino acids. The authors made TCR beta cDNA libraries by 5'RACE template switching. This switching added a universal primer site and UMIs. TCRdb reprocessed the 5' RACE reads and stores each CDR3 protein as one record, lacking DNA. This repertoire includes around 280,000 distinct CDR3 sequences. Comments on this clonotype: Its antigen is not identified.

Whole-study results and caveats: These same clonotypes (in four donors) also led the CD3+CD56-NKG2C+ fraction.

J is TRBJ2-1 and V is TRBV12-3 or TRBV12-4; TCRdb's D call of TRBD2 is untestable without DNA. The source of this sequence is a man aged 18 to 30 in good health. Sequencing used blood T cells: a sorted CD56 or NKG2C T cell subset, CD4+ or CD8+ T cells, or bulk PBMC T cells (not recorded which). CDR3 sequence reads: CASIKRLAGEPEQFF.